These T cell receptor beta chains were read from a single sample in a study of technical replicates of blood from a handful of donors. Profiling relied on immunoSEQ multiplex PCR, and the TCRdb table lists in-frame clones only, not all of them. The profile covers around 85,000 clones, with 85% to 95% appearing a single time and about 0.25% taken by the ten largest. The specimen was T cells isolated from PBMCs. These TCRs come from a human donor in good health. The CDR3 runs from the conserved cysteine through the conserved F or W. A D gene is named only where the DNA matches it firmly. For some rows the clone size is stated as once, few or many, or as a class when expanded; others skip it.

D,size,V,J,CDR3,DNA
.,.,TRBV10-3,TRBJ2-7,CAVQSLSYEQYF,TGTGCCGTACAGAGTCTCTCCTACGAGCAGTACTTC
TRBD2,.,TRBV29-1,TRBJ2-3,CSVGGSLAGAADTQYF,TGCAGCGTTGGAGGGTCGTTAGCGGGAGCGGCAGATACGCAGTATTTT
.,.,TRBV15,TRBJ2-7,CATSRDKGTGWTYEQYF,TGTGCCACCAGCAGAGACAAGGGAACAGGGTGGACCTACGAGCAGTACTTC
TRBD2,.,TRBV25-1,TRBJ2-7,CASRSGGGEQYF,TGTGCCAGCAGGAGCGGGGGGGGAGAGCAGTACTTC
.,.,TRBV7-8,TRBJ1-6,CASSPTQGSNSPLHF,TGTGCCAGCAGCCCCACCCAGGGCTCGAATTCACCCCTCCACTTT
TRBD1,few,TRBV30,TRBJ1-1,CASGTGLNTEAFF,TGTGCCTCGGGGACAGGGCTGAACACTGAAGCTTTCTTT
.,.,TRBV9,TRBJ1-2,CASSDQVNYGYTF,TGTGCCAGCAGTGACCAGGTCAACTATGGCTACACCTTC
TRBD1,.,TRBV5-1,TRBJ2-5,CASSPGTGGGETQYF,TGCGCCAGCAGCCCCGGGACAGGGGGCGGGGAGACCCAGTACTTC
.,.,TRBV6-1,TRBJ2-7,CASSEAVLGPSPYEQYF,TGTGCCAGCAGTGAAGCGGTACTGGGGCCCAGCCCCTACGAGCAGTACTTC
.,.,TRBV6-6,TRBJ1-1,CASSPPRTVNTEAFF,TGTGCCAGCAGTCCCCCCCGGACAGTGAACACTGAAGCTTTCTTT
TRBD2,once,TRBV5-1,TRBJ2-3,CASRPPSAGGTDTQYF,TGCGCCAGCAGACCCCCGTCCGCGGGGGGGACAGATACGCAGTATTTT
TRBD2,.,TRBV29-1,TRBJ2-5,CSTPPKRGELETQYF,TGCAGCACCCCTCCAAAGCGGGGCGAGTTGGAGACCCAGTACTTC
TRBD1,.,TRBV27,TRBJ1-5,CASSGTGGQPQHF,TGTGCCAGCAGCGGGACAGGGGGCCAGCCCCAGCATTTT
.,few,TRBV30,TRBJ1-5,CAWSAFRQPQHF,TGTGCCTGGAGTGCCTTTCGGCAGCCCCAGCATTTT
.,.,TRBV2,TRBJ2-7,CASSEGSLGRRYF,TGTGCCAGCAGTGAGGGTAGTCTGGGTCGGAGGTACTTC
.,.,TRBV13,TRBJ2-7,CASRLGGASYEQYF,TGTGCCAGCAGACTAGGCGGGGCCTCCTACGAGCAGTACTTC
.,.,TRBV7-9,TRBJ1-2,CASSFSYGYTF,TGTGCCAGCAGCTTCAGCTATGGCTACACCTTC
.,.,TRBV6-5,TRBJ2-3,CASSYSGRPFTDTQYF,TGTGCCAGCAGTTACTCAGGCAGGCCATTCACAGATACGCAGTATTTT
.,.,TRBV4-2,TRBJ1-5,CASSQEMGGYSNQPQHF,TGTGCCAGCAGCCAAGAAATGGGGGGGTATAGCAATCAGCCCCAGCATTTT
.,.,TRBV28,TRBJ2-3,CASSLYPRDTQYF,TGTGCCAGCAGTTTATACCCCCGGGATACGCAGTATTTT
TRBD2,once,TRBV29-1,TRBJ2-3,CSVAQLAQHTDTQYF,TGCAGCGTTGCCCAACTAGCGCAGCACACAGATACGCAGTATTTT
TRBD2,.,TRBV10-1,TRBJ2-7,CASSPGTRLYEQYF,TGCGCCAGCAGCCCCGGGACTAGGCTCTACGAGCAGTACTTC
.,.,TRBV1,TRBJ2-3,CTSRSLPIAGRPTDTQYF,TGCACCAGCAGATCCCTGCCCATAGCGGGTCGGCCCACAGATACGCAGTATTTT
.,.,TRBV19,TRBJ2-7,CASSIEGIDYEQYF,TGTGCCAGTAGTATTGAGGGAATAGACTACGAGCAGTACTTC
TRBD2,.,TRBV27,TRBJ2-5,CASSPPTSGSRETQYF,TGTGCCAGCAGTCCTCCGACTAGCGGGAGCAGGGAGACCCAGTACTTC
.,.,TRBV28,TRBJ2-7,CASRGQGYEQYF,TGTGCCAGCAGGGGGCAGGGATACGAGCAGTACTTC
TRBD2,.,TRBV29-1,TRBJ2-5,CSVELRGDNQETQYF,TGCAGCGTTGAACTGCGGGGGGACAACCAAGAGACCCAGTACTTC
.,once,TRBV29-1,TRBJ1-5,CSVCNRASNQPQHF,TGCAGCGTTTGTAACAGAGCTAGCAATCAGCCCCAGCATTTT
.,.,TRBV29-1,TRBJ2-3,CSVAPSINTGPHTDTQYF,TGCAGCGTTGCCCCGAGTATCAATACAGGGCCCCACACAGATACGCAGTATTTT
TRBD1,.,TRBV10-1,TRBJ2-7,CASSEWRQGSVQYF,TGCGCCAGCAGTGAGTGGAGACAGGGGTCCGTGCAGTACTTC
TRBD1,.,TRBV19,TRBJ1-5,CASRRQGRDQPQHF,TGTGCCAGTAGACGACAGGGGAGGGATCAGCCCCAGCATTTT
TRBD1,.,TRBV5-1,TRBJ1-3,CASSLTGTGAFMTGNTIYF,TGCGCCAGCAGCTTGACCGGGACAGGGGCGTTTATGACTGGAAACACCATATATTTT
.,.,TRBV6-5,TRBJ1-1,CASSRGEGTEAFF,TGTGCCAGCAGTCGCGGGGAGGGCACTGAAGCTTTCTTT
TRBD2,.,TRBV11-1,TRBJ2-7,CATKLAGASEQYF,TGTGCCACCAAACTAGCGGGAGCTTCCGAGCAGTACTTC
TRBD2,.,TRBV6-5,TRBJ2-7,CASSYQREGYEQYF,TGTGCCAGCAGTTACCAGCGGGAGGGGTACGAGCAGTACTTC
.,.,TRBV10-1,TRBJ2-1,CASSERANEQFF,TGCGCCAGCAGTGAGAGAGCCAATGAGCAGTTCTTC
TRBD1,.,TRBV28,TRBJ2-3,CASHTGGPYPTQYF,TGTGCCAGCCATACAGGGGGCCCTTATCCTACGCAGTATTTT
TRBD2,.,TRBV10-1,TRBJ2-3,CASSEGRLAGSVERSYSYTDTQYF,TGCGCCAGCAGCGAGGGTAGACTAGCGGGATCTGTTGAGAGATCCTATAGCTACACAGATACGCAGTATTTT
.,.,TRBV7-7,TRBJ2-4,CASSLRTEKNIQYF,TGTGCCAGCAGCTTAAGGACAGAGAAAAACATTCAGTACTTC
TRBD2,.,TRBV27,TRBJ2-6,CASSPDSGGLPVLTF,TGTGCCAGCAGTCCCGATAGCGGGGGGCTCCCCGTCCTGACTTTC
TRBD2,.,TRBV5-6,TRBJ2-7,CASSVGLAGGLSYEQYF,TGTGCCAGCAGCGTGGGACTAGCGGGAGGCCTCTCCTACGAGCAGTACTTC
TRBD2,.,TRBV6-5,TRBJ2-7,CASSYREGYEQYF,TGTGCCAGCAGTTACAGGGAGGGCTACGAGCAGTACTTC
.,.,TRBV7-9,TRBJ1-1,CASSLQQGLNTEAFF,TGTGCCAGCAGCTTACAGCAGGGGCTGAACACTGAAGCTTTCTTT
.,.,TRBV5-1,TRBJ1-3,CASSGGAGGNTIYF,TGCGCCAGCAGTGGGGGGGCCGGTGGAAACACCATATATTTT
TRBD2,.,TRBV5-1,TRBJ2-1,CASSLDRDYSDNEQFF,TGCGCCAGCAGCTTGGACCGGGACTACTCCGACAATGAGCAGTTCTTC
.,.,TRBV7-3,TRBJ2-3,CASSPYRGTDTQYF,TGTGCCAGCAGCCCCTATAGGGGGACAGATACGCAGTATTTT
.,.,TRBV4-1,TRBJ2-7,CASSQDETYEQYF,TGCGCCAGCAGCCAAGATGAGACCTACGAGCAGTACTTC
.,.,TRBV6-1,TRBJ1-3,CASSGGTAVYSGNTIYF,TGTGCCAGCAGTGGCGGGACGGCCGTATACTCTGGAAACACCATATATTTT